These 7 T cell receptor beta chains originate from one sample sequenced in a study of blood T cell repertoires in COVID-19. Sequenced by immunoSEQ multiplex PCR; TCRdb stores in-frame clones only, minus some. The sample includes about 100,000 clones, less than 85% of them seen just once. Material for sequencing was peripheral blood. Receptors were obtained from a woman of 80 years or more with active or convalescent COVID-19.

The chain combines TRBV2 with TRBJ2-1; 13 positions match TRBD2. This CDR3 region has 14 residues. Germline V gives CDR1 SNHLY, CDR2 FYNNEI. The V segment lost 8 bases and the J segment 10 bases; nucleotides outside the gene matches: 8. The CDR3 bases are TGTGCCAGCCGACTAGCGGGAGGCTCATGGGAGCAGTTCTTC. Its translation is CASRLAGGSWEQFF.

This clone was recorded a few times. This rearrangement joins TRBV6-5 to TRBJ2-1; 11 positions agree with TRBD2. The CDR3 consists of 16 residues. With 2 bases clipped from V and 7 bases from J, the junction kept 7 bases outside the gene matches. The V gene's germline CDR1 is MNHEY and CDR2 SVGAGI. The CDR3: CASSYRLAGGVNEQFF. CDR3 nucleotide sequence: TGTGCCAGCAGTTACCGATTAGCGGGAGGGGTAAATGAGCAGTTCTTC.

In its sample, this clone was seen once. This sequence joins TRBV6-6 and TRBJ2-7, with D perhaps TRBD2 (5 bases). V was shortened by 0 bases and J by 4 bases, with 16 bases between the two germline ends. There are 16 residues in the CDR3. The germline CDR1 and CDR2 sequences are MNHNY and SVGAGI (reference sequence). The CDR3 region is CASSYSAGGPSYEQYF. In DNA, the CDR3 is TGTGCCAGCAGTTACTCGGCGGGCGGTCCTTCTTACGAGCAGTACTTC.

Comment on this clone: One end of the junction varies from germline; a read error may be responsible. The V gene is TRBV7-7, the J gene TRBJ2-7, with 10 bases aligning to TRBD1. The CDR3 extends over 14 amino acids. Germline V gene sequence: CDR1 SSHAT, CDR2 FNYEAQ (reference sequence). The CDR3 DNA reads TGTGCTAGCAGCTTTGGGACAGGGGTGGGGGAGCAGTACTTC. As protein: CASSFGTGVGEQYF. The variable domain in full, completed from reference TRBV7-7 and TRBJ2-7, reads GAGVSQSPRYKVTKRGQDVTLRCDPISSHATLYWYQQALGQGPEFLTYFNYEAQPDKSGLPSDRFSAERPEGSISTLTIQRTEQRDSAMYRCASSFGTGVGEQYFGPGTRLTVT.

The CDR3 is CASRVTSDTQYF. The CDR3 nucleotides read TGCGCCAGCAGGGTGACATCAGATACGCAGTATTTT. The chain employs TRBV10-1 and TRBJ2-3; D is undetermined. Between the trimmed V and J ends, which lost 6 bases and 4 bases, there was a span of 8 bases. Germline V CDR1 and CDR2: WNHNN, SYGVQD (reference sequence). The CDR3 covers 12 residues.

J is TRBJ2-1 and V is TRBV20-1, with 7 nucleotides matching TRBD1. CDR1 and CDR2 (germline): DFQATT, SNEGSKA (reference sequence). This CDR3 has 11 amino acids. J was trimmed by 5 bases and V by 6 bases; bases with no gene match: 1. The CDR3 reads CSATGDNEQFF. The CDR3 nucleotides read TGCAGTGCCACAGGGGACAATGAGCAGTTCTTC.

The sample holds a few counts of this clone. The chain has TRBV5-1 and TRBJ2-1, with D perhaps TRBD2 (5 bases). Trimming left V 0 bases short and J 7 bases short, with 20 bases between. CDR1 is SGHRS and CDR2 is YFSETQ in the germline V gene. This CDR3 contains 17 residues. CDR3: CASSLADFWIGSNEQFF. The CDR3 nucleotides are TGCGCCAGCAGCTTGGCCGACTTTTGGATAGGGAGTAATGAGCAGTTCTTC.